The 26 T cell receptor beta chains listed next were all sequenced from one sample in a study of T cell repertoires in cytomegalovirus infection. No cognate antigen is known for these TCRs. TCRdb analysed the reads with MiXCR anew, one entry per CDR3 protein. The table shows 450,000 to 600,000 distinct CDR3 sequences, with about two fifths occurring only once. This specimen was cultured PBMCs, taken from culture after CMV antigen stimulation. All receptors derive from a human donor in good health (CMV status not recorded). Some clones in this sample may be carry-over from other donors' samples.

CDR3 sequence: CASSTAGTSEKTQYF. In DNA, the CDR3 is TGTGCCAGCAGCACAGCCGGGACTAGCGAAAAGACCCAGTACTTC. This rearrangement joins TRBV7-2 to TRBJ2-5; 10 nucleotides align to TRBD2. V lost 5 bases, J lost 6 bases, and 9 bases stayed unmatched. This CDR3 spans 15 amino acids. Per germline, CDR1 SGHTA and CDR2 FQGNSA.

The V gene is TRBV7-9, the J gene TRBJ2-3, with TRBD2 matching 11 bases. The CDR3 covers 15 residues. From germline, CDR1 is SEHNR and CDR2 FQNEAQ (reference sequence). The ends lost 4 bases at V and 5 bases at J; junction bases unmatched: 5. The CDR3 DNA reads TGTGCCAGCAGCTCACCGACTAGCGGGGAAGATACGCAGTATTTT. Protein sequence: CASSSPTSGEDTQYF.

This clonotype turned up a few times. V usage is TRBV18 and J usage is TRBJ2-7; TRBD1 or TRBD2 may be the D gene (5 bases each). The CDR3 totals 16 residues. Germline V CDR1 and CDR2: KGHSH, LQKENI. Trimming pared 3 bases from V and 0 bases from J, leaving 15 bases between. The CDR3 reads CASSPGGTVISYEQYF. CDR3 DNA: TGTGCCAGCTCACCCGGTGGGACGGTAATCTCCTACGAGCAGTACTTC.

The sample holds a few counts of this clonotype. The chain joins TRBV7-2 to TRBJ2-7; 7 nucleotides line up with TRBD1. With 5 bases clipped from V and 5 bases from J, the junction kept 6 bases outside the gene matches. The CDR3 covers 13 residues. Germline V CDR1 and CDR2: SGHTA, FQGNSA. CDR3 loop: CASSPQRGHEQYF. CDR3 in DNA: TGTGCCAGCAGCCCCCAGAGGGGGCACGAGCAGTACTTC.

This sequence joins TRBV7-6 and TRBJ1-2, with D uncertain. V was pared by 3 bases and J by 1 base, with 9 bases between. The germline gives CDR1 SGHVS, CDR2 FNYEAQ. The CDR3 has 14 residues. CDR3 residues: CASSFSPDNYGYTF. CDR3 bases: TGTGCCAGCAGCTTTTCTCCGGATAACTATGGCTACACCTTC.

The CDR3 spells CASSISGYSNQPQHF. In DNA form, the CDR3 reads TGTGCCAGTAGTATCTCAGGGTATAGCAATCAGCCCCAGCATTTT. The chain employs TRBV19 and TRBJ1-5; TRBD1 might be the D (5 bases). Looked up from germline, CDR1 is LNHDA and CDR2 is SQIVND (reference sequence). The CDR3 extends over 15 amino acids. The germline V and J ends were trimmed by 3 bases and 0 bases, with 9 bases remaining between them.

This sequence joins TRBV7-4 and TRBJ1-1; D unresolved. The CDR3 length is 14 residues. V was trimmed by 1 base and J by 5 bases, leaving 11 bases between them. The germline V gene encodes CDR1 SGHVT and CDR2 SQSDAQ. CDR3 nucleotides: TGTGCCAGCAGCTTAGGGGGTTTGGGGACTGAAGCTTTCTTT. Encoded protein: CASSLGGLGTEAFF. Using reference TRBV7-4 and TRBJ1-1 for the parts outside the CDR3, the full variable domain is GAGVSQSPRYKVAKRGRDVALRCDSISGHVTLYWYRQTLGQGSEVLTYSQSDAQRDKSGRPSGRFSAERPERSVSTLKIQRTEQGDSAVYLCASSLGGLGTEAFFGQGTRLTVV.

Here the CDR3 reads CSAREGVNYGYTF. The CDR3 coding sequence is TGCAGTGCTAGAGAAGGAGTAAACTATGGCTACACCTTC. The chain carries TRBV20-1 and TRBJ1-2, with D unclear. Germline CDR1 DFQATT, CDR2 SNEGSKA (reference sequence). CDR3 size: 13 residues. V lost 0 bases to trimming and J lost 2 bases, with 7 bases between them.

The genes are TRBV11-2 and TRBJ1-4; D is unclear. Germline-derived CDR1 and CDR2 are SGHAT and FQNNGV. The germline V and J ends were trimmed by 2 bases and 0 bases, with 10 bases remaining between them. The CDR3 contains 16 residues. CDR3 in amino acids: CASSLTGGATNEKLFF. In DNA, the CDR3 is TGTGCCAGCAGCTTAACGGGCGGGGCAACTAATGAAAAACTGTTTTTT.

The chain joins TRBV4-1 to TRBJ2-1; 8 bases line up with TRBD2. Germline loops: CDR1 MGHRA, CDR2 YSYEKL. This CDR3 is 15 amino acids long. V was pared by 3 bases and J by 8 bases, with 9 bases of the junction left unmatched. The CDR3 here is CASSHGLALTYEQFF. The CDR3 DNA follows: TGCGCCAGCAGCCATGGACTAGCCCTAACCTATGAGCAGTTCTTC.

CDR3 in DNA: TGTGCCAGACGTACCGGGACCTCAATCAATGAGCAGTTCTTC. This sequence encodes CARRTGTSINEQFF. The chain combines TRBV11-3 with TRBJ2-1, with D perhaps TRBD1 or TRBD2 (5 bases each). Germline CDR1 is SGHNT and CDR2 is YENEEA. V lost 9 bases to trimming and J lost 6 bases, with 18 bases between them. The CDR3 is made up of 14 amino acids.

The chain carries TRBV7-2 and TRBJ1-1; D uncertain. Germline loops: CDR1 SGHTA, CDR2 FQGNSA. The CDR3 contains 14 residues. Trimming stripped 2 bases from V and 3 bases from J, with 10 bases between. CDR3 DNA sequence: TGTGCCAGCAGCTTAATGGTCGGATACACTGAAGCTTTCTTT. This encodes CASSLMVGYTEAFF.

This chain links TRBV7-9 with TRBJ1-6; unclear D gene. V gave up 5 bases and J gave up 8 bases, with 10 bases separating them. The V gene's germline CDR1 is SEHNR and CDR2 FQNEAQ (reference sequence). This CDR3 has 13 residues. The CDR3 is CASSPYGDSPLHF. CDR3 sequence (DNA): TGTGCCAGCAGCCCCTACGGGGATTCACCCCTCCACTTT.

This clonotype appeared a few times. The chain uses TRBV2 and TRBJ1-1; no clear D gene. CDR1 and CDR2 from the germline V gene are SNHLY and FYNNEI. V was shortened by 6 bases and J by 1 base, with 12 bases between the two germline ends. This CDR3 is 14 amino acids long. For the CDR3, the DNA is TGTGCCAGCAGGCCATTTTCTCCGAACACTGAAGCTTTCTTT. Protein product: CASRPFSPNTEAFF.

The V and J genes are TRBV4-3 and TRBJ2-1, with D tentatively TRBD2 (6 bases). The V gene lost 4 bases and the J gene lost 4 bases, with 14 bases spanning the gap. The CDR3 consists of 15 residues. Germline V lookup: CDR1 LGHNA, CDR2 YSLEER. The CDR3 region is CASSRTGTPYNEQFF. The DNA for the CDR3 is TGCGCCAGCAGCCGAACCGGGACTCCATACAATGAGCAGTTCTTC.

The genes are TRBV7-2 and TRBJ2-4, with D perhaps TRBD2 (5 bases). Germline-derived CDR1 and CDR2 are SGHTA and FQGNSA. The CDR3 runs 14 residues. Trimming cost V 1 base and J 5 bases, with 9 bases left between them. The CDR3 DNA follows: TGTGCCAGCAGCTTAGGAGGGATGGAAAACATTCAGTACTTC. This sequence encodes CASSLGGMENIQYF.

This clonotype showed up just a few times. This chain joins TRBV7-8 and TRBJ2-3, with 9 positions matching TRBD1. J lost 4 bases, V lost 4 bases, and 9 bases had no gene match. Per the germline V gene, CDR1 is SGHVS and CDR2 is FQNEAQ. The CDR3 totals 16 residues. Written as DNA, the CDR3 is TGTGCCAGCAGCTCTTCAACCGGACAGGGGTCAGATACGCAGTATTTT. Residues: CASSSSTGQGSDTQYF.

The chain links TRBV5-4 to TRBJ2-1; TRBD1 matches at 7 bases. Germline assignment: CDR1 SGHNT and CDR2 YYREEE (reference sequence). There are 14 residues in the CDR3. Losses at the gene ends were 2 bases for V and 8 bases for J; bases not matched to a gene: 7. The CDR3 bases are TGTGCCAGCAGCTTTGGGTCTGGGACAGATGAGCAGTTCTTC. This sequence encodes CASSFGSGTDEQFF.

The table lists this clonotype with a few counts. The chain's CDR3 is CASSPPGGRPLLRQYF. As DNA, the CDR3 is TGTGCCAGCAGTCCCCCAGGCGGACGGCCGCTACTGAGGCAGTACTTC. The chain uses TRBV6-2 or TRBV6-3 and TRBJ2-7; D uncertain. In germline, CDR1 is MNHEY, CDR2 SVGEGT. This CDR3 has 16 amino acids. V shed 5 bases and J shed 9 bases, with 26 bases lying between them.

The chain uses TRBV24-1 and TRBJ2-1; no definite D call. This CDR3 comprises 11 residues. Between the trimmed V and J ends, which lost 6 bases and 9 bases, there was a span of 8 bases. Germline CDR1 KGHDR, CDR2 SFDVKD. The CDR3 reads CATSNSFEQFF. Written as DNA, the CDR3 is TGTGCCACCAGTAATAGCTTTGAGCAGTTCTTC.

V gene TRBV7-2 combines with J gene TRBJ2-1, with 12 bases fitting TRBD2. V dropped 6 bases and J dropped 8; count of bases not matched to a gene: 5. This CDR3 is built from 14 residues. CDR1 SGHTA and CDR2 FQGNSA come from the germline V gene. The CDR3 DNA follows: TGTGCCAGCAGTGGACTAGCGGGATCGTATGAGCAGTTCTTC. Its protein product is CASSGLAGSYEQFF.

This clonotype has a handful of counts. The rearrangement joins TRBV7-2 to TRBJ1-1; TRBD1 aligns across 7 bases. CDR3 size: 14 residues. Germline loops: CDR1 SGHTA, CDR2 FQGNSA. The V and J ends lost 7 bases and 4 bases, in that order; junction bases with no gene match: 9. CDR3 loop: CASTADRVGTEAFF. The CDR3 region has the DNA TGTGCCAGCACCGCCGACAGGGTGGGCACTGAAGCTTTCTTT.

This clonotype was counted a single time. The CDR3 DNA reads TGTGCCAGCAGTGGTCTAGCGGGCCACACCGGGGAGCTGTTTTTT. The encoded protein is CASSGLAGHTGELFF. The chain links TRBV2 to TRBJ2-2; TRBD2 aligns across 8 bases. This CDR3 contains 15 residues. Losses at the gene ends were 4 bases for V and 3 bases for J; bases not matched to a gene: 4. The germline V gene has CDR1 SNHLY and CDR2 FYNNEI.

This clonotype was recorded once. V usage is TRBV4-2 and J usage is TRBJ2-3; maybe TRBD1 (5 bases). Trimming shortened V by 5 bases and J by 0 bases, and 12 bases separated the two germline ends. This CDR3 has 15 residues. Germline CDR1 LGHNA, CDR2 YNFKEQ. Here the CDR3 DNA reads TGTGCCAGCAGCACCCGACAGACAAGCACAGATACGCAGTATTTT. Its protein product is CASSTRQTSTDTQYF.

The J gene is TRBJ2-1, the V gene TRBV6-4; maybe TRBD2 (5 bases). The germline gives CDR1 MRHNA, CDR2 SNTAGT. This CDR3 is built from 14 residues. The germline V and J ends were trimmed by 2 bases and 12 bases, with 17 bases remaining between them. The CDR3 region is CASSDVTGKFGQFF. For the CDR3, the DNA is TGTGCCAGCAGTGACGTTACGGGGAAGTTCGGGCAGTTCTTC.

The chain links TRBV7-2 to TRBJ1-1; 8 bases align to TRBD1. The CDR3 contains 15 residues. The V gene's germline CDR1 is SGHTA and CDR2 FQGNSA. Trimming took 3 bases from V and 1 from J; bases not matched to a gene: 4. The CDR3 sequence is CASSFRTGQNTEAFF. The CDR3 DNA follows: TGTGCCAGCAGCTTTCGGACAGGGCAGAACACTGAAGCTTTCTTT.